The present entry profiles one T cell receptor (beta chain) with its context. Its cognate antigen has yet to be identified. It has no much larger one-base neighbor in the sample; base qualities were not kept. Participants in the prospective study were aged roughly 18 to 95 years, lived in some 24 United States geographic areas, and enrolled through a virtual design. To assign participants to cohorts, the prospective study relied on clinical history that participants themselves reported in a screening survey and a study questionnaire. Recovered participants in ImmuneRACE Cohort 3 were defined as having two consecutive negative NP/OP PCR tests, clearance from a healthcare professional, or resolution of symptoms. Mobile phlebotomists in the prospective study collected whole blood, serum and a nasopharyngeal or oropharyngeal swab from every participant. Prospective study participants could optionally give additional blood draws and questionnaires over a roughly 2-month period. Before DNA extraction, prospective study blood samples were shipped either frozen or at room temperature.

TCRbeta CDR3 regions were amplified from genomic DNA using the immunoSEQ Assay, a bias-controlled multiplex PCR. As for the authors' bioinformatics: The number of nucleated cells in each sample was estimated by amplification of reference gene primers within the assay. Sequence reads were collapsed and filtered to measure the absolute abundance of every unique TCRbeta CDR3 rearrangement. For each sample, productive Simpson clonality was calculated as the square root of Simpson's diversity index across productive rearrangements. The source is immuneACCESS, and TCRdb retained only in-frame sequences with V and J called. Part of the clones is not carried over; for the studies checked, unresolved V genes explain less than half of this, and the remainder is unexplained. For V, J and clone size, that table is used; D and trimming come from the DNA. This sample comprises approximately 190,000 clones, around 82% of them detected only once. Over 6.5% of the sample goes to the ten largest clones.

This entry belongs to a study of blood T cell repertoires in COVID-19 (dated by TCRdb to 2020 to 2022). Concerning the study at large: Collaborator samples came from the United States, Italy and Spain and covered acute and convalescent phases of COVID-19. The prospective study material was composed of cDNA or gDNA derived from T cells, B-cell-depleted T cells, or PBMCs. Subjects who had been exposed to COVID-19, were actively infected with it, or had recovered from it provided the deeply sampled blood TCRbeta repertoires that made up the dataset. The repertoires were made available in a free public database intended to serve as a resource for research on the immune response to SARS-CoV-2. Samples were obtained from the ongoing ImmuneRACE study (first 160 participants) and from some 1,300 subjects provided by 6 global collaborators. The sample metadata nearly always contained a de-identified subject ID, COVID-19 status, age in years and sex. Where available, HLA class I and class II types were taken from metadata supplied by the sample provider and were not determined by assay-based typing.

The paper's findings and limits, for the study overall: The quantity of clinical and demographic metadata differed by source and by participant and was supplied without curation.

Measured from the cysteine to the phenylalanine, the CDR3 is 19 residues long. Kept here is only the CDR3 DNA, which spans 57 bases and is read in frame from base 1. Trimming removed 0 bases from V and 6 bases from J, leaving 22 bases between the germline ends. Looking up the germline V gene yields CDR1 SGDLS and CDR2 YYNGEE. The rearranged segments are TRBV9 and TRBJ1-6; 5 matching bases give a weak D call of TRBD1. Sequencing used PBMCs or T cells enriched from blood (not recorded which). This clonotype was sampled from a middle-aged man who had recovered from COVID-19. CDR3 protein: CASSVGVRLEGSGNSPLHF. The nucleotides are TGTGCCAGCAGCGTAGGTGTGAGACTAGAGGGGTCAGGTAATTCACCCCTCCACTTT.